The clone carrying this T cell receptor (beta chain) was observed many times. This CDR3 has 20 residues. V lost 0 bases to trimming and J lost 0 bases; unmatched junction nucleotides: 10. Per germline, CDR1 KGHDR and CDR2 SFDVKD. Thyroid surgery was performed in patients who had received no treatment beforehand. The data were taken from a study of metastatic and nonmetastatic thyroid tumors. TCRdb ran MiXCR on the PCR reads. This sample has some 36,000 clones; about 15% occur once, and the top ten carry 5.5% to 7%. The V and J genes are TRBV24-1 and TRBJ2-3, with 11 bases that match TRBD2. The specimen was blood. This TCR was recovered from a male donor with papillary thyroid cancer or a benign thyroid nodule (not recorded which). Some clones in this sample may be carry-over from other donors' samples. The CDR3 region has the DNA TGTGCCACCAGTGATTTGGCGGGACTAGCGGAACCATCTAGCACAGATACGCAGTATTTT. The encoded protein is CATSDLAGLAEPSSTDTQYF.